This T cell receptor (beta chain) was recovered during a study of blood T cell repertoires in COVID-19. Study context: Whether acute or convalescent, the COVID-19 samples came from the United States, Italy and Spain. In each case, the material was cDNA or gDNA derived from T cells, B-cell-depleted T cells, or PBMCs.

The CDR3 has 17 residues. Losses at the gene ends were 2 bases for V and 3 bases for J; bases not matched to a gene: 7. CDR1 is MNHNS, CDR2 SASEGT, per germline. One Seattle source followed patients from active infection through their disease course. Per the original data handling: Quantification of nucleated cells was approximated via reference gene primer amplification. The data were produced by immunoSEQ multiplex PCR, yet TCRdb's version contains in-frame clones alone and is incomplete. The V and J calls and clone size come from that table; D and trimming were worked out from the DNA. The sample carries 200,000 to 300,000 clones, about 91% recorded once.

This TCR was sampled from a woman in her 30s with COVID-19, enrolled during active disease. The chain links TRBV6-1 to TRBJ2-7; TRBD2 matches at 13 bases. The sequenced material came from peripheral blood. The CDR3 reads CASSERRTSGRYYEQYV. The DNA of the CDR3 is TGTGCCAGCAGTGAAAGGCGGACTAGCGGGAGATACTACGAGCAGTACGTC.